The following is a TCR beta chain sequence with its context. Sequencing of TCR beta drew on CD8+ and CD4+ T cells from blood. The authors negatively isolated CD8+ and CD4+ T cells and FACS-enriched TEMRA cells. An amount of RNA that ranged from roughly 0.5 to 1 ug was reverse transcribed with random hexamers. Amplification of TCR beta CDR3 by immunoSEQ multiplex PCR spanned 54 Vbeta and 13 Jbeta. TCRdb recomputed calls from the immunoSEQ multiplex PCR reads with MiXCR, one row per CDR3 protein. This table has around 130,000 distinct CDR3 sequences, around 95% appearing once. The record originates from a study of CD8 T cells in Susac syndrome. Germline CDR1 reads SEHNR; CDR2 reads FQNEAQ (reference sequence). Trimming removed 4 bases from V and 7 bases from J, with 13 bases in between. The CDR3 is 13 residues long.

This clonotype originated in a human donor in good health. The sequencing sample was made of CD4+ T cells from PBMCs. The rearrangement links TRBV7-9 to TRBJ1-1; D unclear. CDR3 nucleotide sequence: TGTGCCAGCAGCTCCCAACGGCCAATTGAAGCTTTCTTT. As protein: CASSSQRPIEAFF.